This TCR beta chain was sequenced for a study of shared clonotypes between healthy human individuals (dated by TCRdb to 2020 to 2021). Study-wide context: A couple of women and a few men aged 18 to 49 years were included in the cohort. For each donor, CD4 naive and CD4 memory were each run on three plates, CD8 naive on two plates, and CD8 memory on one plate. The study deeply sequenced blood TCR repertoires of five healthy adults to estimate repertoire size and the extent of clonotype sharing between individuals. Libraries were prepared and TCR repertoires were sequenced by different laboratories using diverse techniques, in order to increase sequencing depth and limit assay-specific biases. Each donor's leukapheresis produced roughly between roughly 0.94 and 9.5 billion PBMCs. The research as a whole found: Naive subsets generally had larger estimated clonotype richness than memory subsets. Rarefaction of sorted-subset datasets indicated incomplete sequencing despite the large sequencing depth. Because the study included only a small number of donors, the genetic and exposure-history diversity represented was limited. Clonotypes shared by all four sorted-subset donors showed higher generation probabilities than non-shared clonotypes. Sampling was limited to blood, and TCR repertoires in tissue likely differ from TCR repertoires in blood. Based on pairwise subsampling, the degree of clonotype sharing among donors was expected to be affected by sequencing depth. When several donors were compared, the shared fraction of clonotypes was about 5% for naive CD4, 3% to 4% for naive CD8, 2.3% for memory CD4, and around 0.4% for memory CD8.

Trimming takes 1 base off V and 4 bases off J; junction bases not matched to a gene: 15. Reading from cysteine to phenylalanine, the CDR3 counts 18 amino acids. Only CDR3 DNA remains: 54 bases, in frame from the first base. Sequences SGHTA (CDR1) and FQGNSA (CDR2) are obtained from the germline V gene. Healthy HIV-negative adults with no recently reported acute infections or vaccinations were included as donors. Every donor was a Caucasian adult living in Nashville, Tennessee, USA. CD4+ T cells were enriched through magnetic negative selection, after which naive cells were positively selected on CD45RA and the remaining negative fraction served as the memory subset. After blood collection by leukapheresis, PBMCs were isolated using Ficoll-Histopaque density gradient centrifugation and then cryopreserved in the vapor phase of liquid nitrogen. Analytical flow cytometry was used to check the purity and quantity of each magnetically sorted T cell population. Each sorted fraction had its genomic DNA isolated and then quantified by UV absorbance on a Nanodrop 2000c.

About this clone itself: The antigen it recognizes is unknown. Base-call qualities are not available, and no considerably larger clone is one nucleotide away.

Using the deep immunoSEQ assay, TCR CDR3 regions were amplified from genomic DNA by multiplex PCR. Extracted genomic DNA from each cell subset was distributed evenly across all wells of several immunoSEQ 96-well plates, and each plate was treated as a replicate. For sorted subsets, about 200 ng genomic DNA, equal to tens of thousands of T cell genomes, was loaded into each replicate PCR. Purified libraries were measured with a Qubit 3.0 fluorometer, size-checked on a Bioanalyzer 2100, and measured again with the KAPA Library Quantification kit. Every immunoSEQ 96-well plate was sequenced on a separate single-read 150-cycle Illumina NextSeq 550 flow cell. The authors processed their data as follows. Because the immunoSEQ output included only junctional sequences and no quality scores, the filtering could not be the same as the filtering used for full-length reads. To assign V/J genes and CDR3, sequences were annotated against IMGT germline references using PyIR, a Python wrapper for IgBLAST v1.9. Any read was removed if the V/J assignment was weak (E-value above 1e-6), the CDR3 was missing, or the read contained stop codons, out-of-frame junctions, or ambiguous translated residues. V3J clonotypes were defined by identical inferred V gene, J gene, and CDR3 amino acid sequence. The percentage overlap between two repertoires was calculated by dividing the number of shared unique clonotypes by the size of the smaller repertoire. Richness of each repertoire was evaluated using RTK rarefaction, the Chao1 estimator, and Recon v2.1 estimates of unobserved clonotypes. OLGA was used to compute generation probabilities for all TCRbeta clonotypes that the gDNA method yielded from several donors. TCRdb limited this immuneACCESS table to in-frame rearrangements with V and J called. A share of clones is missing; checked studies link under half to unresolved V genes, and the rest is unexplained. V, J and clone size derive from that table, while D and trimming were established from the DNA sequence. The sample data list under 1,100,000 clones, and roughly 80% of these were observed just once. Roughly 1.4% of the sample is taken by the ten largest.

The sequence was obtained from a man between 18 and 29 years old in good health. The sequence is built from TRBV7-2 and TRBJ2-5, with 7 central nucleotides matching TRBD2. Sequences were obtained from memory CD4+ T cells sorted from blood. In light of the paper, this sample's cell subset or site label describes: CD45RA-negative fraction. DNA sequence: TGTGCCAGCAGCTTAGTACGTCCGGGGGAGGGCCTTGTAGAGACCCAGTACTTC. The resulting protein is CASSLVRPGEGLVETQYF.